This TCR beta chain was observed in a study of spatial heterogeneity in lung cancer. Overall study context: Where present, follow-up PBMC were sequenced a median of around 2 years after resection. Study outcomes and limitations: Relative to follow-up, resection was when ubiquitous expanded tumor TCRs appeared more in blood.

Ten or more counts support this clonotype. Its antigen is unidentified. Specified time point: blood at routine non-recurrence follow-up after resection. Unsorted whole RNA samples from tumor, nontumor lung or frozen PBMC were sequenced. Every molecule of TCR cDNA had its own unique molecular identifier. TCRdb ran MiXCR on the 5' RACE reads and lists one entry per CDR3 protein. The table has around 120,000 distinct CDR3 sequences, 10% to 15% seen once. The V gene lost 1 base and the J gene lost 2 bases, with 7 bases spanning the gap. In germline, CDR1 is SGHAT, CDR2 FQNNGV. CDR3 size: 14 residues. The input for sequencing was PBMCs, taken at follow-up. The receptor's source is a male donor with early-stage non-small cell lung cancer. This chain uses TRBV11-2 with TRBJ2-3; D unclear. The CDR3 bases are TGTGCCAGCAGCTTAGTAACGGACACAGATACGCAGTATTTT. This translates into CASSLVTDTDTQYF.